The 28 T cell receptor beta chains in this list originate from one sample, sequenced in a study of OX40 agonist ivuxolimab in advanced cancers. TCRdb's copy holds only in-frame clones and misses some; the assay was immunoSEQ multiplex PCR. This table holds about 69,000 clones, around 90% found once. The starting material was CD4+ or CD8+ T cells sorted from blood, obtained in a trial of the OX40 agonist ivuxolimab. These receptors originate from an adult with an advanced solid tumor such as melanoma, head and neck, liver or kidney cancer.

This chain uses TRBV5-6 with TRBJ2-2; D is perhaps TRBD2 (6 bases). V gave up 2 bases and J gave up 6 bases, with 11 bases separating them. Germline V gene lookup returns CDR1 SGHDT and CDR2 YYEEEE. This CDR3 region has 14 residues. This chain's CDR3 is CASSLPGVAGELFF. CDR3 in DNA: TGTGCCAGCAGCTTACCGGGAGTCGCCGGGGAGCTGTTTTTT.

CDR3 region: CASSSDVGGYTF. The DNA for the CDR3 is TGTGCCAGCAGCTCTGACGTGGGTGGCTACACCTTC. The V gene is TRBV7-9, the J gene TRBJ1-2, with D uncertain. Trimming took 4 bases from V and 7 from J, leaving 10 bases between them. This CDR3 has 12 residues. CDR1 and CDR2 from the germline V gene are SEHNR and FQNEAQ (reference sequence). Using reference TRBV7-9 and TRBJ1-2 for the parts outside the CDR3, the full variable domain is DTGVSQNPRHKITKRGQNVTFRCDPISEHNRLYWYRQTLGQGPEFLTYFQNEAQLEKSRLLSDRFSAERPKGSFSTLEIQRTEQGDSAMYLCASSSDVGGYTFGSGTRLTVV.

The chain recombines TRBV10-3 with TRBJ1-4, with D possibly being TRBD1 (6 bases). Trimming shortened V by 11 bases and J by 2 bases, and 18 bases separated the two germline ends. The CDR3 has 15 residues. Germline CDR1 and CDR2: ENHRY and SYGVKD. CDR3 sequence (DNA): TGTGCCTCCAGAAGAGGGGGGCCGACTAATGAAAAACTGTTTTTT. Translating gives CASRRGGPTNEKLFF.

The chain recombines TRBV7-2 with TRBJ2-3, with a weak D call TRBD1 (7 bases). The germline V gene has CDR1 SGHTA and CDR2 FQGNSA. The germline V and J ends were trimmed by 1 base and 2 bases, with 13 bases remaining between them. The CDR3 consists of 16 residues. Here the CDR3 reads CASSLGFRGVTDTQYF. CDR3 sequence (DNA): TGTGCCAGCAGCTTAGGCTTCAGGGGGGTCACAGATACGCAGTATTTT.

This clone appeared a single time. The chain employs TRBV10-3 and TRBJ1-2; the D gene is possibly TRBD1 (5 bases). V was shortened by 3 bases and J by 4 bases, with 9 bases between the two germline ends. Germline V gene lookup returns CDR1 ENHRY and CDR2 SYGVKD. The CDR3 is 13 residues long. CDR3 sequence: CAISDEGLYGYTF. Here the CDR3 DNA reads TGTGCCATCAGTGATGAGGGGCTCTATGGCTACACCTTC.

This clone appeared a single time. The CDR3 protein is CASRGTEGTEAFF. DNA of the CDR3: TGTGCCAGCAGAGGGACCGAGGGGACTGAAGCTTTCTTT. The rearrangement uses TRBV5-6 and TRBJ1-1; possible D gene TRBD1, 5 bases. CDR3 length: 13 amino acids. Trimming took off 5 bases at V and 5 bases at J, with 13 bases between the two ends. Germline CDR1 SGHDT, CDR2 YYEEEE.

J is TRBJ1-2 and V is TRBV6-5; 10 bases map to TRBD1. This CDR3 is 15 amino acids long. Losses at the gene ends were 0 bases for V and 7 bases for J; bases not matched to a gene: 5. The germline V gene encodes CDR1 MNHEY and CDR2 SVGAGI. This chain's CDR3 is CASSYSRTGGSGYTF. In DNA, the CDR3 is TGTGCCAGCAGTTACTCGCGGACAGGGGGTAGTGGCTACACCTTC.

The chain has TRBV15 and TRBJ2-7; D gene uncertain. V was clipped by 0 bases and J by 7 bases, with 13 bases between them. This CDR3 spans 14 amino acids. CDR1 and CDR2 from the germline V gene are LNHNV and YYDKDF (reference sequence). DNA for the CDR3: TGTGCCACCAGCAGAGACGCCGACCCGAATGAGCAGTACTTC. Translation: CATSRDADPNEQYF.

The rearrangement links TRBV4-1 to TRBJ2-2, with 13 bases aligning to TRBD2. With 4 bases clipped from V and 0 bases from J, the junction kept 2 bases outside the gene matches. This CDR3 region has 17 residues. Germline V gene data show CDR1 as MGHRA and CDR2 as YSYEKL. In DNA, the CDR3 is TGCGCCAGCAGCCGACTAGCGGGGGGTCCGAACACCGGGGAGCTGTTTTTT. This codes for CASSRLAGGPNTGELFF.

J is TRBJ1-1 and V is TRBV19; no clear D. Per germline, CDR1 LNHDA and CDR2 SQIVND (reference sequence). The CDR3 totals 14 residues. The V end was cut by 3 bases, the J end by 7 bases, with 15 bases between. DNA for the CDR3: TGTGCCAGTAGTATGGGCGGGGTAGCGAATGAAGCTTTCTTT. This sequence encodes CASSMGGVANEAFF.

V gene TRBV6-1 combines with J gene TRBJ1-2; D is uncertain. Per germline, CDR1 MNHNS and CDR2 SASEGT. The germline V and J ends were trimmed by 5 bases and 0 bases, with 10 bases remaining between them. CDR3 length: 14 amino acids. CDR3 DNA sequence: TGTGCCAGCAGTTATGAAAGCGCTAACTATGGCTACACCTTC. Its protein is CASSYESANYGYTF.

J is TRBJ1-5 and V is TRBV6-6, with no clear D. Trimming shortened V by 2 bases and J by 7 bases, and 6 bases separated the two germline ends. Germline lookup yields CDR1 MNHNY and CDR2 SVGAGI (reference sequence). CDR3 length: 12 residues. This chain's CDR3 is CASSYEGQPQHF. The CDR3 nucleotides read TGTGCCAGCAGTTACGAGGGACAGCCCCAGCATTTT.

V is TRBV5-1 and J is TRBJ2-1; D perhaps matches TRBD2 (6 bases). Trimming cost V 0 bases and J 4 bases, with 11 bases left between them. Germline CDR1 SGHRS, CDR2 YFSETQ. The CDR3 covers 15 residues. CDR3 in DNA: TGCGCCAGCAGCTTGGAGGCCGGGACTTACAATGAGCAGTTCTTC. Protein product: CASSLEAGTYNEQFF.

This chain uses TRBV28 with TRBJ1-5; D uncertain. The germline V and J ends were trimmed by 7 bases and 5 bases, with 21 bases remaining between them. Germline CDR1 MDHEN, CDR2 SYDVKM. This CDR3 is built from 16 residues. The CDR3, as DNA: TGTGCCAGCACGCCCCCCCCCAGAAAGCCGCATCAGCCCCAGCATTTT. It yields the protein CASTPPPRKPHQPQHF. The full variable domain, its missing parts supplied by reference TRBV28 and TRBJ1-5, is DVKVTQSSRYLVKRTGEKVFLECVQDMDHENMFWYRQDPGLGLRLIYFSYDVKMKEKGDIPEGYSVSREKKERFSLILESASTNQTSMYLCASTPPPRKPHQPQHFGDGTRLSIL.

The chain is built from TRBV5-1 and TRBJ2-1; 10 bases fit TRBD2. Germline CDR1 SGHRS, CDR2 YFSETQ. The CDR3 has 17 amino acids. V dropped 0 bases and J dropped 2; count of bases not matched to a gene: 5. DNA of the CDR3: TGCGCCAGCAGCTTGGGGAGCGGGGGGGTCACCTACAATGAGCAGTTCTTC. Residues: CASSLGSGGVTYNEQFF.

The V call is TRBV6-5, the J call TRBJ1-2; maybe TRBD1 (6 bases). This CDR3 is built from 16 residues. V lost 0 bases and J 4 bases, leaving 15 bases between the germline ends. Per germline, CDR1 MNHEY and CDR2 SVGAGI. DNA for the CDR3: TGTGCCAGCAGTTACTCCGACCGGGGGGGCGTCTATGGCTACACCTTC. Its protein is CASSYSDRGGVYGYTF.

J is TRBJ2-5 and V is TRBV6-1; D is ambiguous. The CDR3 consists of 13 residues. Trimming removed 4 bases from V and 2 bases from J, with 8 bases in between. The germline V gene has CDR1 MNHNS and CDR2 SASEGT. The CDR3 bases are TGTGCCAGCAGTGGACGGATGCAAGAGACCCAGTACTTC. Protein product: CASSGRMQETQYF.

The chain is built from TRBV5-1 and TRBJ2-7; TRBD2 agrees at 16 bases. Germline V lookup: CDR1 SGHRS, CDR2 YFSETQ. This CDR3 spans 19 amino acids. J was trimmed by 4 bases and V by 4 bases; bases with no gene match: 14. CDR3 coding DNA: TGCGCCAGCAGCCCGGGACTAGCGGGAGGGCGACTTAGGGCGTACGAGCAGTACTTC. Translation gives CASSPGLAGGRLRAYEQYF.

Here the CDR3 reads CASSGSAAYNEQFF. The CDR3 DNA sequence: TGTGCCAGCAGTGGCTCCGCGGCCTACAATGAGCAGTTCTTC. The chain carries TRBV2 and TRBJ2-1, with unresolved D. V lost 4 bases and J 2 bases, leaving 9 bases between the germline ends. Germline lookup yields CDR1 SNHLY and CDR2 FYNNEI. CDR3 length: 14 residues.

V usage is TRBV5-1 and J usage is TRBJ1-6; D is perhaps TRBD1 (6 bases). CDR1 and CDR2 from the germline V gene are SGHRS and YFSETQ. CDR3 length: 17 amino acids. V shed 0 bases and J shed 7 bases, with 17 bases lying between them. The CDR3 DNA sequence: TGCGCCAGCAGCTTGGTACTGCAGGGGCCGGGAAATTCACCCCTCCACTTT. This gives the protein CASSLVLQGPGNSPLHF.

V is TRBV14 and J is TRBJ1-4; D remains unclear. Germline V gives CDR1 SGHDN, CDR2 FVKESK. V lost 2 bases and J 8 bases, leaving 15 bases between the germline ends. The CDR3 is 15 amino acids. As DNA, the CDR3 is TGTGCCAGCAGCCAACACTTTATGGCGGGGGAAAAACTGTTTTTT. Residues: CASSQHFMAGEKLFF.

The chain links TRBV5-4 to TRBJ2-1; the match to TRBD2 covers 8 bases. Germline V CDR1 and CDR2: SGHNT, YYREEE (reference sequence). CDR3 size: 18 residues. V gave up 4 bases and J gave up 3 bases; unmatched junction bases: 15. CDR3 protein: CASSHGGGAGELYNEQFF. The DNA of the CDR3 is TGTGCCAGCAGCCACGGGGGGGGAGCGGGAGAACTCTACAATGAGCAGTTCTTC.

J is TRBJ1-5 and V is TRBV2; D gene ambiguous. Germline V gives CDR1 SNHLY, CDR2 FYNNEI. The CDR3 sequence is 11 residues long. The V and J ends lost 6 bases and 6 bases respectively, with 6 bases between them. CDR3 nucleotide sequence: TGTGCCAGCAGAGGAAGTCAGCCCCAGCATTTT. It encodes CASRGSQPQHF. Filled out from reference TRBV2 and TRBJ1-5, the complete variable domain reads EPEVTQTPSHQVTQMGQEVILRCVPISNHLYFYWYRQILGQKVEFLVSFYNNEISEKSEIFDDQFSVERPDGSNFTLKIRSTKLEDSAMYFCASRGSQPQHFGDGTRLSIL.

The rearrangement links TRBV2 to TRBJ2-7; 8 bases match TRBD1. Germline values: CDR1 SNHLY, CDR2 FYNNEI. CDR3 size: 17 residues. Trimming took 4 bases from V and 1 from J; bases not matched to a gene: 12. Here the CDR3 DNA reads TGTGCCAGCAGTGTACCCCCCCAGGGGGCGGCTTCCTACGAGCAGTACTTC. This gives the protein CASSVPPQGAASYEQYF.

V gene TRBV6-6 combines with J gene TRBJ2-5; D gene ambiguous. The germline gives CDR1 MNHNY, CDR2 SVGAGI (reference sequence). The length of the CDR3 is 15 residues. With 5 bases removed from V and 4 bases from J, the gap between germline ends came to 17 bases. The CDR3 sequence is CASSPDLITVETQYF. The CDR3 DNA reads TGTGCCAGCAGTCCGGACCTTATTACGGTAGAGACCCAGTACTTC.

The chain employs TRBV28 and TRBJ2-7; the match to TRBD1 covers 10 bases. This CDR3 comprises 15 residues. Germline CDR1 MDHEN, CDR2 SYDVKM. The V gene end was trimmed by 6 bases and the J gene end by 6 bases; junction bases not matched to a gene: 11. For the CDR3, the DNA is TGTGCCAGCAGCCAACCCACGGGACAGGGGTCCGAGCAGTACTTC. Its translation: CASSQPTGQGSEQYF.

J is TRBJ2-5 and V is TRBV5-1; D is possibly TRBD1 (5 bases). The CDR3 runs to 15 residues. Germline-derived CDR1 and CDR2 are SGHRS and YFSETQ. V was pared by 0 bases and J by 2 bases, with 11 bases between. As DNA, the CDR3 is TGCGCCAGCAGCTTGGGTCAGGGTGGGCAAGAGACCCAGTACTTC. It encodes CASSLGQGGQETQYF.

This clone was seen once. This chain connects TRBV28 to TRBJ2-5, with D possibly TRBD1 on 6 matching bases. This CDR3 contains 14 residues. V lost 7 bases, J lost 13 bases, and 25 bases lay in between. Germline-derived CDR1 and CDR2 are MDHEN and SYDVKM. In DNA, the CDR3 is TGTGCCAGCACCTCGAGGGACACCTTCGCGTTTGTGTACTTC. Its translation is CASTSRDTFAFVYF.